The entry that follows covers one T cell receptor (beta chain) sequence. The data derive from a study of blood T cell repertoires in COVID-19. Overall study context: Italy, Spain and the United States were the sources of the convalescent and acute COVID-19 samples.

As handled by the study authors: The authors estimated nucleated cell counts from reference gene primer amplification. Clones were sequenced by immunoSEQ multiplex PCR, and TCRdb holds only the in-frame ones, with some missing. V and J calls and clone size come straight from that table; D and trimming were deduced from the DNA. The sample holds 50,000 to 70,000 clones, approximately 91% seen once. This clonotype was obtained from a man in his 60s with acute or convalescent COVID-19. The sample comprised peripheral blood.

The CDR3 spells CATSDPLRQGNYGYTF. CDR3 DNA sequence: TGTGCCACCAGTGATCCTTTAAGGCAGGGCAACTATGGCTACACCTTC. The chain recombines TRBV24-1 with TRBJ1-2; tentatively, D is TRBD1 (5 bases). The V end was cut by 3 bases, the J end by 2 bases, with 15 bases between. This CDR3 has 16 amino acids. Germline CDR1 and CDR2: KGHDR and SFDVKD.